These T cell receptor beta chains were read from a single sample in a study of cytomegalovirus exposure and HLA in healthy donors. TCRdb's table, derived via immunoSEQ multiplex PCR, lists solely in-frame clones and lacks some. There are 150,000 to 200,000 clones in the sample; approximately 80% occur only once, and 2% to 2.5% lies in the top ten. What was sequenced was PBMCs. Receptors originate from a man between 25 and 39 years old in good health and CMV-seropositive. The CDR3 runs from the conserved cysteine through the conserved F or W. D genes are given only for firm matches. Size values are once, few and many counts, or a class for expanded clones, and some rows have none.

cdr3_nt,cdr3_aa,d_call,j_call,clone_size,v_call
TGTGCCATCAGTGAGGGAGGGCTAGAGACCCAGTACTTC,CAISEGGLETQYF,.,TRBJ2-5,.,TRBV10-3
TGTGCCAGCAGCCTGGGTGGGGACATAGATACGCAGTATTTT,CASSLGGDIDTQYF,.,TRBJ2-3,once,TRBV5-6
TGCGCCAGCAGCTTATTCAGAGGAACGGATAATGAAAAACTGTTTTTT,CASSLFRGTDNEKLFF,.,TRBJ1-4,.,TRBV10-1
TGTGCCAGCAGCTTAGGTCAGGGGAGTGTGGCAGATACGCAGTATTTT,CASSLGQGSVADTQYF,.,TRBJ2-3,.,TRBV11-3
TGTGCCAGCAGCAACCGGGACAGGGTGGATGGCTACACCTTC,CASSNRDRVDGYTF,TRBD1,TRBJ1-2,.,TRBV7-2
TGTGCCAGCAGCTCTCCACAGAGAGATAATTCACCCCTCCACTTT,CASSSPQRDNSPLHF,.,TRBJ1-6,.,TRBV5-8
TGTGCCAGCAGCGTAGGGCCCATCGGAGATGAGCAGTTCTTC,CASSVGPIGDEQFF,.,TRBJ2-1,.,TRBV9
TGTGCCAGCAGTAGCCAGGGGCTGGGTTTTGGCGAGACCCAGTACTTC,CASSSQGLGFGETQYF,.,TRBJ2-5,.,TRBV7-6
TGTGCCAGCACGGGCAGGACTTATGGCTACACCTTC,CASTGRTYGYTF,.,TRBJ1-2,once,TRBV6-1
TGTGCCAGCAGTTTCCCGACAGGGGCGCTGATCTTC,CASSFPTGALIF,TRBD1,TRBJ2-1,few,TRBV27
TGTGCCAGCAGTGGCGGGGGGGTTACCTACGAGCAGTACTTC,CASSGGGVTYEQYF,TRBD2,TRBJ2-7,.,TRBV13
TGTGCCAGCAGCCCCTTACTCTCAGATACGCAGTATTTT,CASSPLLSDTQYF,.,TRBJ2-3,.,TRBV7-8
TGTGCCAGCAGGGGAGAGAGGCAAGAGACCCAGTACTTC,CASRGERQETQYF,.,TRBJ2-5,once,TRBV11-2